Listed below are T cell receptor beta chains from one sample, sequenced in a study of CD8 T cells in ankylosing spondylitis. One entry per CDR3 protein, called by TCRdb with MiXCR from the 5' RACE reads. The table lists about 340,000 distinct CDR3 sequences, 20% to 25% of them singletons. The sample comprised blood, either unsorted or a sorted T cell fraction (not recorded which). These receptors all come from a male donor with ankylosing spondylitis or in good health (not recorded which). Both conserved end residues are part of each CDR3. The D gene is left open where the match is weak. Clone size is stated in some rows and not others, as once, few, many or a class when expanded.

TRBV7-8	.	TRBJ2-2	.	TGTGCCAGCACCGCCCCGGGGTTGGGGAGGTCCCCCGGGGAGCTGTTTTTT	CASTAPGLGRSPGELFF
TRBV12-3/TRBV12-4	few	TRBJ1-2	TRBD1	TGTGCCAGCAGTTCGGGGACAGGGACGGGTGGCTACACCTTC	CASSSGTGTGGYTF
TRBV6-5	.	TRBJ2-3	.	TGTGCCAGCAGTTACGTCTACTCGGAACAACCACCAGATACGCAGTATTTT	CASSYVYSEQPPDTQYF
TRBV5-1	.	TRBJ2-1	.	TGCGCCAGCAGCTTGTGGCCGAACAATGAGCAGTTCTTC	CASSLWPNNEQFF
TRBV20-1	few	TRBJ2-1	TRBD1	TGCAGTGCTAGACGGACAGGGGAGAATGAGCAGTTCTTC	CSARRTGENEQFF
TRBV7-9	.	TRBJ2-3	.	TGTGCCAGCAACGGCAATCTGGGGGCAAGCACAGATACGCAGTATTTT	CASNGNLGASTDTQYF
TRBV27	.	TRBJ2-2	.	TGTGCCAGCAGTTTAGTGGCAGGGAGCACCGGGGAGCTGTTTTTT	CASSLVAGSTGELFF
TRBV6-1	.	TRBJ2-7	.	TGTGCCAGCTATCACACCGAGGGGGGCTGGCCCGAGCAGTACTTC	CASYHTEGGWPEQYF
TRBV28	.	TRBJ2-5	.	TGTGCCAGCAGTGTCCAGGTGGGGGGCCTCCAAGAATCGGAGACCCAGTACTTC	CASSVQVGGLQESETQYF
TRBV3-1	.	TRBJ2-5	.	TGTGCCAGCAGCCAAGCTATCCAAGAGACCCAGTACTTC	CASSQAIQETQYF
TRBV20-1	.	TRBJ2-3	.	TGCAGTGCTAGAACCCAACTAGCTGAAGATACGCAGTATTTT	CSARTQLAEDTQYF
TRBV20-1	once	TRBJ2-7	.	TGCAGTGCTAAGAGACACAACTCCTACGAGCAGTACTTC	CSAKRHNSYEQYF
TRBV6-4	few	TRBJ2-3	TRBD2	TGTGCCAGCCGTGTCTGGAGCGGGGGTCTCACAGATACGCAGTATTTT	CASRVWSGGLTDTQYF
TRBV20-1	.	TRBJ2-7	.	TGCAGTGCTAGAAGTGTTAGCGGTTCCTACGAGCAGTACTTC	CSARSVSGSYEQYF
TRBV28	.	TRBJ2-1	TRBD2	TGTGCCAGCAGTTTATGGGCTAGCGGGGGGAGTAATGAGCAGTTCTTC	CASSLWASGGSNEQFF
TRBV28	few	TRBJ2-5	.	TGTGCCAGCAGTTCCCGGATCGTTAAGGGGGAGACCCAGTACTTC	CASSSRIVKGETQYF
TRBV24-1	few	TRBJ1-1	TRBD1	TGTGCCACCAGTGATCAGGACAGGGCCACTGAAGCTTTCTTT	CATSDQDRATEAFF
TRBV7-9	few	TRBJ2-1	TRBD2	TGTGCCAGCAACTTAGAGGGTAGCGGGGAGATTTACAATGAGCAGTTCTTC	CASNLEGSGEIYNEQFF
TRBV12-3/TRBV12-4	few	TRBJ2-1	.	TGTGCCAGCAGTTCCCAGGGGGGTCCGACCCAGTTCTTC	CASSSQGGPTQFF
TRBV6-6	few	TRBJ1-1	.	TGTGCCAGCGACCTTACAGGGTACACTGAAGCTTTCTTT	CASDLTGYTEAFF
TRBV7-9	few	TRBJ2-2	TRBD1	TGTGCCAGCAGCCCGGGACAGGGGTCAACCGGGGAGCTGTTTTTT	CASSPGQGSTGELFF
TRBV20-1	few	TRBJ2-1	TRBD2	TGCAGTGCTAGAGATAGTAACGGGGGGGCGGGGTCCAATGAGCAGTTCTTC	CSARDSNGGAGSNEQFF
TRBV12-3/TRBV12-4	.	TRBJ2-7	.	TGTGCCAGCAGACCGGGAAGGGGGGCAAGCGAGCAGTACTTC	CASRPGRGASEQYF
TRBV7-9	.	TRBJ2-5	.	TGTGCCAGCAGCTCCCCGGGACGAGATATGGAGACCCAGTACTTC	CASSSPGRDMETQYF